A single sample is the source of the 24 T cell receptor beta chains below, sequenced in a study of Ad26.COV2.S vaccination and SARS-CoV-2 variants. As to treatment: about 20 received Ad26.COV2.S at low or high dose, single or two shots; several received placebo; per-sample allocation not given. Samples came from day 63 after the first vaccine or placebo injection. Method: immunoSEQ multiplex PCR; TCRdb's copy keeps in-frame clones and lacks some. The sample records 350,000 to 500,000 clones, less than 95% being singletons. The sample here was peripheral blood, taken in a trial of Ad26.COV2.S vaccine versus placebo. The receptors originated from a person aged 18-65 years who received the Ad26.COV2.S COVID-19 vaccine or a placebo.

The CDR3 sequence is CASSLYGTGISYEQYF. CDR3 DNA: TGTGCCAGCAGCTTATATGGGACAGGGATTTCCTACGAGCAGTACTTC. The rearrangement links TRBV7-2 to TRBJ2-7, with 9 bases that match TRBD1. J was trimmed by 1 base and V by 2 bases; bases with no gene match: 6. There are 16 residues in the CDR3. The germline CDR1 and CDR2 sequences are SGHTA and FQGNSA.

The chain uses TRBV5-1 and TRBJ1-1; D gene unclear. The CDR3 sequence is 17 residues long. Trimming left V 0 bases short and J 3 bases short, with 18 bases between. Per germline, CDR1 SGHRS and CDR2 YFSETQ. CDR3 amino acids: CASSLDEGSPFDTEAFF. DNA for the CDR3: TGCGCCAGCAGCTTGGACGAGGGCAGTCCGTTCGACACTGAAGCTTTCTTT.

The chain combines TRBV10-3 with TRBJ1-5; weak D call: TRBD1 (6 bases). V was pared by 3 bases and J by 0 bases, with 12 bases between. The CDR3 runs to 16 residues. Germline assignment: CDR1 ENHRY and CDR2 SYGVKD. The CDR3 region has the DNA TGTGCCATCAGTGACGGGAGGGGGTATAGCAATCAGCCCCAGCATTTT. This translates into CAISDGRGYSNQPQHF.

This clone was counted a single time. Additional DNA sequences in this sample encode the identical CDR3. The chain joins TRBV5-1 to TRBJ1-5; D call uncertain. CDR3 length: 13 amino acids. CDR1 and CDR2 (germline): SGHRS, YFSETQ. Trimming took 0 bases from V and 0 from J, leaving 1 base between them. DNA of the CDR3: TGCGCCAGCAGCTTGGATAGCAATCAGCCCCAGCATTTT. This sequence encodes CASSLDSNQPQHF.

The chain links TRBV5-1 to TRBJ2-5, with a tentative D call TRBD2 (6 bases). The CDR3 contains 13 residues. The V and J ends lost 4 bases and 5 bases respectively, with 12 bases between them. Germline lookup yields CDR1 SGHRS and CDR2 YFSETQ. CDR3 residues: CASSPTSWETQYF. The CDR3 region has the DNA TGCGCCAGCAGCCCAACTAGCTGGGAGACCCAGTACTTC.

The chain couples TRBV5-6 to TRBJ1-5; 10 nucleotides match TRBD1. The junction had 7 bases not matched to a gene; V was cut back by 5 bases and J by 2 bases. This CDR3 is built from 16 residues. Looked up from germline, CDR1 is SGHDT and CDR2 is YYEEEE. CDR3 in amino acids: CASSLAGQGGNQPQHF. The DNA of the CDR3 is TGTGCCAGCAGTCTGGCCGGACAGGGGGGCAATCAGCCCCAGCATTTT.

V and J are TRBV11-2 and TRBJ2-1, with D possibly being TRBD1 (7 bases). From germline, CDR1 is SGHAT and CDR2 FQNNGV. Trimming removed 4 bases at V and 7 bases at J, with 20 bases between. The CDR3 loop spans 16 amino acids. The CDR3 is CASSSREDRLLNEQFF. The CDR3 region has the DNA TGTGCCAGCAGCTCGAGGGAGGACAGGTTACTAAATGAGCAGTTCTTC.

This chain's CDR3 is CAPPRRDGDSNQPQHF. Written as DNA, the CDR3 is TGTGCCCCCCCGAGACGGGACGGTGATAGCAATCAGCCCCAGCATTTT. The chain links TRBV24-1 to TRBJ1-5; D perhaps matches TRBD1 (5 bases). The germline gives CDR1 KGHDR, CDR2 SFDVKD. V was pared by 12 bases and J by 0 bases, with 20 bases between. The CDR3 is 16 residues long.

This chain connects TRBV6-5 to TRBJ2-7; D is uncertain. There are 13 residues in the CDR3. V shed 7 bases and J shed 2 bases, with 12 bases lying between them. In germline, CDR1 is MNHEY, CDR2 SVGAGI. CDR3 loop: CASIRQLPYEQYF. The CDR3 bases are TGTGCCAGCATACGCCAGCTGCCCTACGAGCAGTACTTC.

The chain is built from TRBV29-1 and TRBJ2-1; no clear D. The CDR3 is made up of 11 amino acids. Trimming left V 2 bases short and J 10 bases short, with 9 bases between. Germline V lookup: CDR1 SQVTM, CDR2 ANQGSEA. The CDR3 protein is CSVENEYEQFF. In nucleotides, the CDR3 is TGCAGCGTTGAAAACGAGTACGAGCAGTTCTTC.

This chain joins TRBV29-1 and TRBJ2-2, with unresolved D. Germline lookup yields CDR1 SQVTM and CDR2 ANQGSEA. Trimming took off 2 bases at V and 6 bases at J, with 7 bases between the two ends. The CDR3 totals 12 residues. CDR3 DNA sequence: TGCAGCGTTGAAATCGGGCCCGGGGAGCTGTTTTTT. The encoded protein is CSVEIGPGELFF.

The chain is built from TRBV27 and TRBJ1-4; TRBD1 might be the D (6 bases). Trimming took off 5 bases at V and 4 bases at J, with 14 bases between the two ends. Per germline, CDR1 MNHEY and CDR2 SMNVEV (reference sequence). The CDR3 consists of 15 residues. The CDR3 here is CASSPRQAINEKLFF. DNA for the CDR3: TGTGCCAGCAGTCCCAGACAGGCAATTAATGAAAAACTGTTTTTT.

J is TRBJ2-5 and V is TRBV14, with 10 bases lining up with TRBD2. Germline CDR1 SGHDN, CDR2 FVKESK. The CDR3 extends over 16 amino acids. Germline trimming cut 4 bases from V and 1 base from J; bases unmatched to any gene: 6. The CDR3 DNA reads TGTGCCAGCAGCCTCCAAGCGGGAGGGTCCCAAGAGACCCAGTACTTC. Protein: CASSLQAGGSQETQYF. Complete variable domain (other parts from reference TRBV14 and TRBJ2-5): EAGVTQFPSHSVIEKGQTVTLRCDPISGHDNLYWYRRVMGKEIKFLLHFVKESKQDESGMPNNRFLAERTGGTYSTLKVQPAELEDSGVYFCASSLQAGGSQETQYFGPGTRLLVL.

This chain uses TRBV19 with TRBJ1-5, with D possibly being TRBD1 (5 bases). The CDR3 sequence is 15 residues long. CDR1 and CDR2 from the germline V gene are LNHDA and SQIVND (reference sequence). The V end lost 5 bases, the J end lost 2 bases, and 13 bases lay between the germline ends. In nucleotides, the CDR3 is TGTGCCAGTAGTTCCGGAGGGGCGGGCAATCAGCCCCAGCATTTT. The encoded protein is CASSSGGAGNQPQHF.

This sequence joins TRBV2 and TRBJ2-1; D may be TRBD1 (6 bases). This CDR3 spans 13 amino acids. Germline V gene sequence: CDR1 SNHLY, CDR2 FYNNEI. The V gene lost 1 base and the J gene lost 12 bases, with 13 bases spanning the gap. CDR3 protein: CASSEEWGRGQFF. In DNA, the CDR3 is TGTGCCAGCAGTGAAGAATGGGGGCGAGGGCAGTTCTTC.

The CDR3 region is CASSFGNDNEQFF. The CDR3 DNA reads as TGTGCCAGCAGCTTTGGTAACGACAATGAGCAGTTCTTC. The chain couples TRBV7-2 to TRBJ2-1, with D unresolved. The CDR3 contains 13 residues. CDR1 and CDR2 from the germline V gene are SGHTA and FQGNSA. Trimming took 3 bases from V and 5 from J, leaving 8 bases between them.

The V call is TRBV6-5, the J call TRBJ2-1, with no clear D. The CDR3 runs to 13 residues. CDR1 and CDR2 from the germline V gene are MNHEY and SVGAGI. Trimming pared 8 bases from V and 7 bases from J, leaving 15 bases between. DNA for the CDR3: TGTGCCAGCGCTCGCGAAGTGGGAAATGAGCAGTTCTTC. This encodes CASAREVGNEQFF.

The V call is TRBV5-4, the J call TRBJ1-2; TRBD1 matches at 7 bases. After removal of 3 bases from V and 2 bases from J, the junction contained 7 bases not matched to a gene. From germline, CDR1 is SGHNT and CDR2 YYREEE (reference sequence). CDR3 size: 15 residues. CDR3 sequence: CASSSYRGPNYGYTF. The CDR3 nucleotides are TGTGCCAGCAGCTCGTACAGGGGCCCCAACTATGGCTACACCTTC.

This clone has only one observation. The chain has TRBV3-1 (or the pseudogene TRBV3-2) and TRBJ2-5; 8 positions match TRBD2. Germline CDR1 is LGHDT and CDR2 is YNNKEL (reference sequence). The CDR3 is 14 amino acids. With 4 bases clipped from V and 1 base from J, the junction kept 2 bases outside the gene matches. The CDR3 region has the DNA TGTGCCAGCAGCCTAGCGGGGTTCCAAGAGACCCAGTACTTC. As protein: CASSLAGFQETQYF.

This CDR3 reads CASSSPTGWYEQYF. The DNA for the CDR3 is TGTGCCAGCAGTTCTCCGACAGGATGGTACGAGCAGTACTTC. The chain couples TRBV6-6 to TRBJ2-7; weak D call: TRBD1 (6 bases). Germline values: CDR1 MNHNY, CDR2 SVGAGI (reference sequence). CDR3 length: 14 amino acids. V lost 4 bases and J lost 4, with 14 bases in between.

This rearrangement joins TRBV12-3 or TRBV12-4 to TRBJ2-1; TRBD2 is a possible D gene (6 bases). This CDR3 spans 11 amino acids. Trimming took off 6 bases at V and 13 bases at J, with 13 bases between the two ends. CDR3 residues: CASSQMEGQFF. Here the CDR3 DNA reads TGTGCCAGCAGCCAAATGGAGGGCCAGTTCTTC.

The chain has TRBV19 and TRBJ2-2; 9 bases align to TRBD1. This CDR3 has 17 residues. J lost 5 bases, V lost 1 base, and 8 bases had no gene match. Germline V gene lookup returns CDR1 LNHDA and CDR2 SQIVND (reference sequence). The CDR3 protein is CASSIGAGQGWTGELFF. The DNA for the CDR3 is TGTGCCAGTAGTATAGGGGCGGGACAGGGATGGACCGGGGAGCTGTTTTTT. The variable domain in full, completed from reference TRBV19 and TRBJ2-2, reads DGGITQSPKYLFRKEGQNVTLSCEQNLNHDAMYWYRQDPGQGLRLIYYSQIVNDFQKGDIAEGYSVSREKKESFPLTVTSAQKNPTAFYLCASSIGAGQGWTGELFFGEGSRLTVL.

The V and J genes are TRBV6-5 and TRBJ2-3, with D tentatively TRBD1 (6 bases). V gave up 6 bases and J gave up 2 bases, with 12 bases separating them. The germline V gene encodes CDR1 MNHEY and CDR2 SVGAGI. This CDR3 comprises 14 residues. CDR3 DNA: TGTGCCAGCAGACAGGGTCTAGTCACAGATACGCAGTATTTT. It specifies CASRQGLVTDTQYF.

The CDR3 nucleotides read TGCAGTGCTAGGGCCCCAGGGCAGTACTTC. It specifies CSARAPGQYF. The rearrangement uses TRBV20-1 and TRBJ2-5, with a possible D match to TRBD1 (5 bases). Germline V gene sequence: CDR1 DFQATT, CDR2 SNEGSKA (reference sequence). The CDR3 is 10 amino acids. Trimming took off 3 bases at V and 11 bases at J, with 10 bases between the two ends.